This TCR beta chain is drawn from a study of shared clonotypes between healthy human individuals. Using immunoSEQ multiplex PCR, the repertoire was profiled, and TCRdb retains in-frame clones only, with some absent. The table includes roughly 2.5 million clones, around 90% detected once. The CDR3 is 13 amino acids. Deletions cut 3 bases from V and 3 bases from J, with 8 bases between. Germline values: CDR1 LNHDA, CDR2 SQIVND (reference sequence). As regards this clone: The sample contains more than one DNA sequence encoding this CDR3.

The rearrangement links TRBV19 to TRBJ1-2; TRBD1 might be the D (6 bases). The material sequenced was naive CD4+ T cells sorted from blood. Subset specified: CD45RA+ positively selected. This TCR came from a man between 18 and 35 years old in good health. The CDR3 DNA sequence: TGTGCCAGTAGTATCAAGGGGGACTATGGCTACACCTTC. Its protein is CASSIKGDYGYTF.